These 21 T cell receptor beta chains came from one sample sequenced in a study of regulatory T cells in long-lasting Graves disease. Building of the TCR beta libraries involved iRepertoire HTBI primers and Arm-PCR of CDR3 regions. MiXCR, run by TCRdb on the multiplex PCR reads, gives a single entry per CDR3 protein. The data show 400,000 to 650,000 distinct CDR3 sequences, about 15% seen once. Time point meaning: newly diagnosed GD, antithyroid drugs for less than 3 months. After RNA was extracted from PBMCs, the TCR library was made from it. The same specimen was also included in a second study, on T cells in Graves' hyperthyroidism and ophthalmopathy.

This specimen consisted of peripheral blood mononuclear cells (PBMCs), obtained at new diagnosis, from a patient treated with antithyroid drugs. The source of these receptors is a woman aged 40 to 65 with Graves disease.

The chain employs TRBV7-8 and TRBJ2-2; tentatively, D is TRBD1 (6 bases). This CDR3 is built from 16 residues. Germline V lookup: CDR1 SGHVS, CDR2 FQNEAQ. Trimming removed 3 bases at V and 4 bases at J, with 15 bases between. The CDR3: CASSFRRTVTTGELFF. The CDR3 DNA follows: TGTGCCAGCAGCTTCAGGAGGACAGTTACCACCGGGGAGCTGTTTTTT.

At least ten counts were recorded for this clonotype. This chain uses TRBV2 with TRBJ2-7; D uncertain. CDR1 is SNHLY and CDR2 is FYNNEI in the germline V gene. CDR3 length equals 15 residues. The V end lost 2 bases, the J end lost 2 bases, and 13 bases lay between the germline ends. CDR3 bases: TGTGCCAGCAGTGAACTCCCCCCAGGAACCTACGAGCAGTACTTC. Its protein product is CASSELPPGTYEQYF. Full variable domain (outside the CDR3, taken from reference TRBV2 and TRBJ2-7): EPEVTQTPSHQVTQMGQEVILRCVPISNHLYFYWYRQILGQKVEFLVSFYNNEISEKSEIFDDQFSVERPDGSNFTLKIRSTKLEDSAMYFCASSELPPGTYEQYFGPGTRLTVT.

This clonotype was found many times. V and J are TRBV20-1 and TRBJ2-7; no definite D call. Between the trimmed V and J ends, which lost 2 bases and 7 bases, there was a span of 15 bases. The germline V gene has CDR1 DFQATT and CDR2 SNEGSKA (reference sequence). CDR3 length: 13 residues. The CDR3 is CSARKNSGKEQYF. The CDR3, as DNA: TGCAGTGCTAGAAAGAACAGTGGTAAAGAGCAGTACTTC.

This clonotype was seen a few times. J is TRBJ1-6 and V is TRBV10-3; TRBD1 is a possible D gene (5 bases). The CDR3 contains 14 residues. Per the germline V gene, CDR1 is ENHRY and CDR2 is SYGVKD. Between the trimmed V and J ends, which lost 3 bases and 7 bases, there was a span of 10 bases. CDR3 in DNA: TGTGCCATCAGTGACGACAGTTTGAATTCACCCCTCCACTTT. Protein sequence: CAISDDSLNSPLHF.

This clonotype was picked up many times. The chain has TRBV6-2 or TRBV6-3 and TRBJ2-7; D might be TRBD1 (6 bases). CDR3 length: 13 amino acids. With 8 bases removed from V and 3 bases from J, the gap between germline ends came to 14 bases. Germline V lookup: CDR1 MNHEY, CDR2 SVGEGT. CDR3 protein: CASSRDIFYEQYF. The CDR3 DNA follows: TGTGCCAGCTCCCGGGACATTTTCTACGAGCAGTACTTC.

The rearrangement uses TRBV7-2 and TRBJ2-2; the D is unclear. The ends were cut back, 0 bases at V and 3 bases at J, with 8 bases in the middle. The germline V gene has CDR1 SGHTA and CDR2 FQGNSA. CDR3 length equals 15 residues. The CDR3 DNA reads TGTGCCAGCAGCTTAGCGTCTCTGGACACCGGGGAGCTGTTTTTT. Its protein product is CASSLASLDTGELFF.

This clonotype was observed at least ten times. The gene calls are TRBV28 and TRBJ2-1, with D tentatively TRBD1 or TRBD2 (5 bases each). From germline, CDR1 is MDHEN and CDR2 SYDVKM. The CDR3 extends over 14 amino acids. Trimming removed 5 bases at V and 5 bases at J, with 13 bases between. CDR3 loop: CASSAGTQNNEQFF. DNA of the CDR3: TGTGCCAGCAGTGCCGGGACCCAGAACAATGAGCAGTTCTTC.

Only a few counts were recorded for this clonotype. The chain employs TRBV6-2 or TRBV6-3 and TRBJ2-3; D is perhaps TRBD1 or TRBD2 (5 bases each). The CDR3 contains 14 residues. Looked up from germline, CDR1 is MNHEY and CDR2 is SVGEGT. The ends were cut back, 6 bases at V and 4 bases at J, with 14 bases in the middle. The CDR3 DNA reads as TGTGCCAGCAGCCAATCGGGGCTCCCAGATACGCAGTATTTT. Translation: CASSQSGLPDTQYF.

This clonotype was recorded a few times. J is TRBJ1-1 and V is TRBV4-2; D not resolved. Germline V lookup: CDR1 LGHNA, CDR2 YNFKEQ. V lost 0 bases and J 5 bases, leaving 7 bases between the germline ends. The CDR3 runs 13 residues. CDR3 protein: CASSQDLETEAFF. Here the CDR3 DNA reads TGTGCCAGCAGCCAAGATCTTGAGACTGAAGCTTTCTTT.

This clonotype has ten or more counts. V gene TRBV18 combines with J gene TRBJ2-5; the D is unclear. V lost 3 bases to trimming and J lost 4 bases, with 6 bases between them. This CDR3 has 12 amino acids. Germline CDR1 and CDR2: KGHSH and LQKENI. CDR3 nucleotide sequence: TGTGCCAGCTCACCGAATTTAGAGACCCAGTACTTC. Translation gives CASSPNLETQYF.

This clonotype has ten or more counts. The rearrangement joins TRBV2 to TRBJ1-1; no firm D call. V was shortened by 9 bases and J by 1 base, with 15 bases between the two germline ends. The CDR3 spans 14 residues. Looked up from germline, CDR1 is SNHLY and CDR2 is FYNNEI. The chain's CDR3 is CASITLARNTEAFF. CDR3 nucleotides: TGTGCCAGTATTACTTTGGCCCGGAACACTGAAGCTTTCTTT.

This clonotype was picked up a small number of times. The chain employs TRBV5-6 and TRBJ2-2; D is possibly TRBD1 (6 bases). CDR1 SGHDT and CDR2 YYEEEE come from the germline V gene. The CDR3 covers 20 residues. The ends were cut back, 0 bases at V and 2 bases at J, with 23 bases in the middle. Written as DNA, the CDR3 is TGTGCCAGCAGCTTGGCGACCCCCTTTGGACAGCGAATTAACACCGGGGAGCTGTTTTTT. As protein: CASSLATPFGQRINTGELFF.

The V gene is TRBV12-3 or TRBV12-4, the J gene TRBJ1-5; 9 bases match TRBD1. V gave up 5 bases and J gave up 0 bases; unmatched junction bases: 5. This CDR3 region has 16 residues. CDR3 amino acids: CASSEDRGTSNQPQHF. For the CDR3, the DNA is TGTGCCAGCAGTGAAGACAGGGGGACTAGCAATCAGCCCCAGCATTTT.

The chain is built from TRBV18 and TRBJ1-2; possible D gene TRBD1, 6 bases. From germline, CDR1 is KGHSH and CDR2 LQKENI. V was cut by 1 base and J by 6 bases, with 9 bases left in between. The CDR3 extends over 13 amino acids. The CDR3 DNA is TGTGCCAGCTCACCACAGTCAGGGGATGGCTACACCTTC. It codes for CASSPQSGDGYTF.

This clonotype was detected a few times. V is TRBV13 and J is TRBJ2-7; D is perhaps TRBD1 (5 bases). V lost 5 bases to trimming and J lost 4 bases, with 24 bases between them. CDR1 is PRHDT, CDR2 FYEKMQ, per germline (reference sequence). The CDR3 covers 17 residues. CDR3 DNA: TGTGCCAGCAGCATATACACAACTCGACAGTCTTTATACGAGCAGTACTTC. This encodes CASSIYTTRQSLYEQYF. Full variable domain (outside the CDR3, taken from reference TRBV13 and TRBJ2-7): AAGVIQSPRHLIKEKRETATLKCYPIPRHDTVYWYQQGPGQDPQFLISFYEKMQSDKGSIPDRFSAQQFSDYHSELNMSSLELGDSALYFCASSIYTTRQSLYEQYFGPGTRLTVT.

In its sample, this clonotype was seen a few times. This sequence joins TRBV12-3 or TRBV12-4 and TRBJ1-2; D gene unclear. The V end was cut by 7 bases, the J end by 4 bases, with 19 bases between. The CDR3 has 15 residues. The DNA for the CDR3 is TGTGCCAGCACCCCCGCCATTTGGGGTCTCTATGGCTACACCTTC. This translates into CASTPAIWGLYGYTF.

This clonotype appeared many times. The CDR3 region is CASRPGGTSYNEQFF. Written as DNA, the CDR3 is TGTGCCAGCCGCCCCGGGGGGACATCCTACAATGAGCAGTTCTTC. V gene TRBV12-3 or TRBV12-4 combines with J gene TRBJ2-1; a weak D match, TRBD2 (7 bases). This CDR3 has 15 amino acids. V was trimmed by 8 bases and J by 1 base, leaving 15 bases between them.

This clonotype was observed at least ten times. The rearrangement joins TRBV10-3 to TRBJ1-2; D unclear. V lost 0 bases to trimming and J lost 5 bases, with 16 bases between them. CDR1 and CDR2 (germline): ENHRY, SYGVKD. The CDR3 consists of 16 residues. The CDR3 sequence: CAISESETDREYGYTF. DNA for the CDR3: TGTGCCATCAGTGAGTCTGAGACGGATAGGGAGTATGGCTACACCTTC.

In this sample, this clonotype turned up many times. The chain uses TRBV7-9 and TRBJ2-5; 9 nucleotides agree with TRBD1. Germline-derived CDR1 and CDR2 are SEHNR and FQNEAQ (reference sequence). The CDR3 is 15 residues long. V lost 3 bases to trimming and J lost 1 base; unmatched junction nucleotides: 3. Here the CDR3 DNA reads TGTGCCAGCAGCTTTAGGACAGGGGCCCAAGAGACCCAGTACTTC. This encodes CASSFRTGAQETQYF.

This clonotype has just a few counts. The rearrangement links TRBV5-1 to TRBJ1-2, with TRBD1 matching over 9 bases. The germline CDR1 and CDR2 sequences are SGHRS and YFSETQ. J lost 8 bases, V lost 3 bases, and 14 bases had no gene match. The CDR3 consists of 16 residues. The CDR3 protein is CASSSWTGVTFGGYTF. The DNA for the CDR3 is TGCGCCAGCAGCTCATGGACAGGGGTCACCTTTGGGGGCTACACCTTC.

A few counts support this clonotype. The chain is built from TRBV29-1 and TRBJ1-3; no definite D call. In germline, CDR1 is SQVTM, CDR2 ANQGSEA. This CDR3 is 11 amino acids long. V lost 4 bases and J 4 bases, leaving 5 bases between the germline ends. The CDR3 nucleotides read TGCAGCGTTGCACCCGGAAACACCATATATTTT. It encodes CSVAPGNTIYF.